This passage covers 29 T cell receptor beta chains from one sample sequenced in a study of cytotoxic CD8 clonotypes in ibrutinib-treated CLL. Method: immunoSEQ multiplex PCR; TCRdb's copy keeps in-frame clones and lacks some. Among roughly 110,000 clones listed, under 70% were seen once. Sample: PBMCs, taken after 24 months of ibrutinib treatment. These receptors were obtained from a human donor with chronic lymphocytic leukemia.

The CDR3 region has the DNA TGTGCCAGCAGCTCCACTCAGGGACAGCCGAGAAAGCAGTACTTC. Its translation is CASSSTQGQPRKQYF. The J gene is TRBJ2-7, the V gene TRBV7-6; TRBD1 aligns across 7 bases. The CDR3 loop spans 15 amino acids. V lost 4 bases and J lost 8; bases outside the gene matches: 14. Germline V lookup: CDR1 SGHVS, CDR2 FNYEAQ.

V is TRBV18 and J is TRBJ2-1, with D perhaps TRBD2 (6 bases). Germline V gene sequence: CDR1 KGHSH, CDR2 LQKENI. V lost 0 bases and J 4 bases, leaving 7 bases between the germline ends. This CDR3 has 14 residues. This chain's CDR3 is CASSPPGLYNEQFF. The CDR3 region has the DNA TGTGCCAGCTCACCACCGGGACTTTACAATGAGCAGTTCTTC.

This clone was recorded a few times. The rearrangement links TRBV28 to TRBJ1-3; D remains unclear. The V gene's germline CDR1 is MDHEN and CDR2 SYDVKM. Between the trimmed V and J ends, which lost 2 bases and 0 bases, there was a span of 5 bases. This CDR3 region has 14 residues. In nucleotides, the CDR3 is TGTGCCAGCAGTTTAAGCAGCTCTGGAAACACCATATATTTT. As protein: CASSLSSSGNTIYF.

This sequence joins TRBV15 and TRBJ2-1; tentatively, D is TRBD2 (5 bases). Per germline, CDR1 LNHNV and CDR2 YYDKDF (reference sequence). The CDR3 loop spans 16 amino acids. V was pared by 1 base and J by 7 bases, with 17 bases between. In DNA, the CDR3 is TGTGCCACCAGCAGAGGACGGGTCCGAGGAGGAAATGAGCAGTTCTTC. Its translation: CATSRGRVRGGNEQFF.

The chain is built from TRBV6-1 and TRBJ2-2; unclear D gene. CDR1 and CDR2 (germline): MNHNS, SASEGT. V was cut by 4 bases and J by 8 bases, with 8 bases left in between. CDR3 size: 12 residues. Here the CDR3 DNA reads TGTGCCAGCAGTGCCGGGCGGGGGGAGCTGTTTTTT. Translating gives CASSAGRGELFF.

The chain recombines TRBV7-6 with TRBJ2-5; 7 bases match TRBD1. This CDR3 has 15 amino acids. The germline V gene has CDR1 SGHVS and CDR2 FNYEAQ. The J segment lost 1 base and the V segment lost 0 bases, leaving 2 bases of the junction unmatched. This chain's CDR3 is CASSLAGTAQETQYF. DNA for the CDR3: TGTGCCAGCAGCTTAGCCGGGACAGCCCAAGAGACCCAGTACTTC.

The chain is built from TRBV7-3 and TRBJ2-1, with 11 nucleotides matching TRBD1. The V gene end was trimmed by 2 bases and the J gene end by 4 bases; junction bases not matched to a gene: 4. The CDR3 loop spans 16 amino acids. From germline, CDR1 is SGHTA and CDR2 FQGTGA. CDR3 region: CASSLGTGGLYNEQFF. The CDR3 region has the DNA TGTGCCAGCAGCTTAGGGACAGGGGGTTTATACAATGAGCAGTTCTTC.

This clone was observed a handful of times. V gene TRBV7-9 combines with J gene TRBJ1-1, with TRBD1 matching over 8 bases. The CDR3 runs to 12 residues. V shed 10 bases and J 5 bases; nucleotides not matched to a gene: 6. Germline V gives CDR1 SEHNR, CDR2 FQNEAQ (reference sequence). Written as DNA, the CDR3 is TGTGCCATCGACAGGGGTAAAACTGAAGCTTTCTTT. It encodes CAIDRGKTEAFF. Full variable domain (remainder filled in from reference TRBV7-9 and TRBJ1-1): DTGVSQNPRHKITKRGQNVTFRCDPISEHNRLYWYRQTLGQGPEFLTYFQNEAQLEKSRLLSDRFSAERPKGSFSTLEIQRTEQGDSAMYLCAIDRGKTEAFFGQGTRLTVV.

This clone was picked up a small number of times. The chain joins TRBV12-5 to TRBJ1-2; D is undetermined. From germline, CDR1 is LGHNT and CDR2 FRNRAP. V lost 1 base, J lost 4 bases, and 7 bases lay in between. CDR3 length: 13 residues. The CDR3 coding sequence is TGTGCTAGTGGTTTGGGCGGGAGCTATGGCTACACCTTC. Amino acids: CASGLGGSYGYTF.

This clone was seen a single time. The chain is built from TRBV27 and TRBJ2-7; D may be TRBD1 (6 bases). The CDR3 sequence is 15 residues long. CDR1 is MNHEY, CDR2 SMNVEV, per germline (reference sequence). V was pared by 4 bases and J by 2 bases, with 15 bases between. The CDR3 spells CASSYRVQGPYEQYF. CDR3 coding DNA: TGTGCCAGCAGTTACAGGGTTCAGGGCCCCTACGAGCAGTACTTC.

The V and J genes are TRBV28 and TRBJ1-1; D is uncertain. This CDR3 spans 13 amino acids. V shed 8 bases and J shed 0 bases, with 10 bases lying between them. Per the germline V gene, CDR1 is MDHEN and CDR2 is SYDVKM. The CDR3 DNA reads as TGTGCCAGCCGGCTGGGTCTGAACACTGAAGCTTTCTTT. As protein: CASRLGLNTEAFF.

The chain employs TRBV27 and TRBJ1-1; possible D gene TRBD1, 6 bases. With 2 bases removed from V and 2 bases from J, the gap between germline ends came to 6 bases. This CDR3 is built from 13 residues. The germline CDR1 and CDR2 sequences are MNHEY and SMNVEV (reference sequence). Written as DNA, the CDR3 is TGTGCCAGCAGTTTAGGGACAAACACTGAAGCTTTCTTT. This encodes CASSLGTNTEAFF.

This rearrangement joins TRBV2 to TRBJ2-2; possibly TRBD2 for D (6 bases). In germline, CDR1 is SNHLY, CDR2 FYNNEI. The ends were cut back, 8 bases at V and 4 bases at J, with 11 bases in the middle. There are 13 residues in the CDR3. The CDR3 region is CASGRGATGELFF. In DNA, the CDR3 is TGTGCCAGCGGGCGGGGTGCCACCGGGGAGCTGTTTTTT.

This chain joins TRBV5-1 and TRBJ1-2; maybe TRBD1 (5 bases). Trimming cost V 4 bases and J 0 bases, with 13 bases left between them. From germline, CDR1 is SGHRS and CDR2 YFSETQ. The CDR3 consists of 15 residues. The CDR3 spells CASSPDQGPNYGYTF. The CDR3 region has the DNA TGCGCCAGCAGCCCTGACCAGGGTCCTAACTATGGCTACACCTTC.

This clone was seen many times. The chain employs TRBV30 and TRBJ1-6; maybe TRBD1 (6 bases). Germline V lookup: CDR1 GTSNPN, CDR2 SVGIG (reference sequence). Trimming left V 1 base short and J 7 bases short, with 8 bases between. The CDR3 is 13 residues long. The CDR3 is CAWSADSNSPLHF. CDR3 DNA sequence: TGTGCCTGGAGTGCGGACAGCAATTCACCCCTCCACTTT.

The CDR3 DNA reads as TGTGCCAGCAGCTCCAGGCTAGCGGGGCTCACAGATACGCAGTATTTT. Protein: CASSSRLAGLTDTQYF. V gene TRBV5-5 combines with J gene TRBJ2-3; TRBD2 agrees at 9 bases. The CDR3 runs to 16 residues. V lost 3 bases, J lost 2 bases, and 7 bases stayed unmatched. Germline V lookup: CDR1 SGHKS, CDR2 YYEKEE (reference sequence).

The chain carries TRBV7-6 and TRBJ1-6; 7 bases fit TRBD1. The V segment lost 5 bases and the J segment 7 bases; nucleotides outside the gene matches: 8. Germline V gene data show CDR1 as SGHVS and CDR2 as FNYEAQ. This CDR3 is 15 amino acids long. The CDR3 nucleotides read TGTGCCAGCAGCCCCGAGACAGGGAAGAATTCACCCCTCCACTTT. Protein: CASSPETGKNSPLHF.

V usage is TRBV10-2 and J usage is TRBJ1-1; D not certain. V was shortened by 8 bases and J by 1 base, with 11 bases between the two germline ends. The CDR3 runs 13 residues. Germline V gene sequence: CDR1 WSHSY, CDR2 SAAADI. CDR3 nucleotides: TGCGCCAGCCGGTCGAAAGGGAACACTGAAGCTTTCTTT. Translation gives CASRSKGNTEAFF.

The chain is built from TRBV18 and TRBJ1-2, with 9 bases identical to TRBD1. Germline CDR1 is KGHSH and CDR2 is LQKENI. The ends lost 6 bases at V and 6 bases at J; junction bases unmatched: 8. This CDR3 is built from 14 residues. CDR3 nucleotides: TGTGCCAGCTCTCTAGTAAGGGACAGGGATGGCTACACCTTC. Encoded protein: CASSLVRDRDGYTF.

The chain employs TRBV28 and TRBJ2-7; 9 bases match TRBD1. The CDR3 loop spans 14 amino acids. Germline loops: CDR1 MDHEN, CDR2 SYDVKM. The junction had 10 bases not matched to a gene; V was cut back by 5 bases and J by 8 bases. CDR3: CASSLEGTGGQQYF. The CDR3 DNA reads as TGTGCCAGCAGTCTAGAGGGAACAGGGGGCCAGCAGTACTTC.

The sample holds a few counts of this clone. The V call is TRBV11-2, the J call TRBJ2-5, with TRBD1 matching over 7 bases. J lost 4 bases, V lost 5 bases, and 4 bases had no gene match. Germline CDR1 is SGHAT and CDR2 is FQNNGV. This CDR3 is 13 amino acids long. CDR3: CASSPYRGETQYF. The CDR3 DNA sequence: TGTGCCAGCAGCCCGTACAGGGGAGAGACCCAGTACTTC. The full variable domain, completed using reference TRBV11-2 and TRBJ2-5, is EAGVAQSPRYKIIEKRQSVAFWCNPISGHATLYWYQQILGQGPKLLIQFQNNGVVDDSQLPKDRFSAERLKGVDSTLKIQPAKLEDSAVYLCASSPYRGETQYFGPGTRLLVL.

The rearrangement links TRBV28 to TRBJ1-1; weak D call: TRBD1 (5 bases). The CDR3 is 13 amino acids. Germline V CDR1 and CDR2: MDHEN, SYDVKM. V was cut by 4 bases and J by 4 bases, with 10 bases left in between. As DNA, the CDR3 is TGTGCCAGCAGTTACGGGACGGCCACTGAAGCTTTCTTT. This sequence encodes CASSYGTATEAFF.

V and J are TRBV9 and TRBJ1-2, with a tentative D call TRBD1 (5 bases). The CDR3 runs to 15 residues. V was pared by 2 bases and J by 4 bases, with 15 bases between. Per the germline V gene, CDR1 is SGDLS and CDR2 is YYNGEE. CDR3 sequence reads: CASSVAPDTSYGYTF. In nucleotides, the CDR3 is TGTGCCAGCAGCGTCGCACCGGACACATCCTATGGCTACACCTTC.

The V and J genes are TRBV10-3 and TRBJ1-1; tentative D call: TRBD1 (5 bases). CDR1 ENHRY and CDR2 SYGVKD come from the germline V gene. CDR3 length: 14 residues. The V end was cut by 6 bases, the J end by 2 bases, with 13 bases between. CDR3 residues: CAISTTGENTEAFF. CDR3 nucleotides: TGTGCCATCAGCACCACAGGAGAAAACACTGAAGCTTTCTTT.

The chain couples TRBV7-9 to TRBJ1-1, with 8 nucleotides matching TRBD1. This CDR3 region has 11 residues. After removal of 5 bases from V and 11 bases from J, the junction contained 4 bases not matched to a gene. Per the germline V gene, CDR1 is SEHNR and CDR2 is FQNEAQ (reference sequence). CDR3 sequence reads: CASSPTGVAFF. CDR3 nucleotides: TGTGCCAGCAGCCCGACAGGGGTCGCTTTCTTT.

This rearrangement joins TRBV30 to TRBJ2-1, with a possible D match to TRBD1 (5 bases). Trimming cost V 0 bases and J 4 bases, with 13 bases left between them. The germline V gene has CDR1 GTSNPN and CDR2 SVGIG (reference sequence). The CDR3 contains 15 residues. For the CDR3, the DNA is TGTGCCTGGAGTGTGGTGAGGACATCTTACAATGAGCAGTTCTTC. Amino acids: CAWSVVRTSYNEQFF.

This sequence joins TRBV7-8 and TRBJ1-1, with D unresolved. Per the germline V gene, CDR1 is SGHVS and CDR2 is FQNEAQ. Trimming removed 5 bases at V and 4 bases at J, with 11 bases between. The length of the CDR3 is 13 residues. Here the CDR3 DNA reads TGTGCCAGCAGCCCCGGGTTGGGCACTGAAGCTTTCTTT. Encoded protein: CASSPGLGTEAFF.

This clone was recorded at least ten times. Distinct nucleotide sequences in the sample also encode this CDR3. CDR3 amino acids: CASRDSTYEQYF. The CDR3 nucleotides read TGTGCCAGCCGGGACAGCACCTACGAGCAGTACTTC. The V call is TRBV11-3, the J call TRBJ2-7; TRBD1 matches at 7 bases. J gave up 2 bases and V 8 bases, and 3 bases lay outside the gene matches. The CDR3 consists of 12 residues. Germline CDR1 and CDR2: SGHNT and YENEEA.

The chain couples TRBV2 to TRBJ2-3; unclear D gene. In germline, CDR1 is SNHLY, CDR2 FYNNEI. This CDR3 contains 11 residues. With 4 bases removed from V and 6 bases from J, the gap between germline ends came to 5 bases. The DNA of the CDR3 is TGTGCCAGCAGTGCCAGGGATACGCAGTATTTT. This sequence encodes CASSARDTQYF.